These 22 T cell receptor beta chains were all obtained from the same sample, sequenced in a study of blood T cell repertoires in COVID-19. Generated by immunoSEQ multiplex PCR, the TCRdb table keeps only in-frame clones and is missing some. The table has some 160,000 clones, approximately 84% seen once. Sequencing used peripheral blood. The receptor set was obtained from a woman aged 80 or over with COVID-19, enrolled during active disease.

The CDR3 is CAWSAGGDTQYF. In DNA, the CDR3 is TGTGCCTGGAGTGCGGGGGGGGATACGCAGTATTTT. J is TRBJ2-3 and V is TRBV30; 8 nucleotides line up with TRBD2. This CDR3 spans 12 amino acids. With 1 base clipped from V and 6 bases from J, the junction kept 0 bases outside the gene matches. Germline V gives CDR1 GTSNPN, CDR2 SVGIG (reference sequence).

The chain carries TRBV4-2 and TRBJ2-5, with 11 bases that match TRBD2. V gave up 0 bases and J gave up 2 bases; unmatched junction bases: 5. In germline, CDR1 is LGHNA, CDR2 YNFKEQ. The CDR3 consists of 17 residues. CDR3 DNA sequence: TGTGCCAGCAGCCAAGATTTGGGACTAGCGGAGCAAGAGACCCAGTACTTC. Its translation is CASSQDLGLAEQETQYF.

The chain carries TRBV27 and TRBJ2-4; 12 bases are shared with TRBD1. CDR3 length: 14 residues. In germline, CDR1 is MNHEY, CDR2 SMNVEV (reference sequence). The junction had 8 bases not matched to a gene; V was cut back by 2 bases and J by 15 bases. The CDR3 nucleotides are TGTGCCAGCAGTTTAGGGACGGGGACAGGGGGCCTGTACTTC. Protein sequence: CASSLGTGTGGLYF.

This clone occurred a few times. The rearrangement joins TRBV7-3 to TRBJ2-1; 12 positions agree with TRBD2. The CDR3 is 15 amino acids. Per germline, CDR1 SGHTA and CDR2 FQGTGA. V was clipped by 4 bases and J by 4 bases; unmatched bases: 2. DNA for the CDR3: TGTGCCAGCAGCTGGACTAGCGGGAAATACAATGAGCAGTTCTTC. It is translated as CASSWTSGKYNEQFF.

The gene calls are TRBV12-5 and TRBJ1-1, with 8 bases identical to TRBD1. Unmatched junction bases numbered 3, after V lost 3 bases and J lost 0 bases. The germline gives CDR1 LGHNT, CDR2 FRNRAP. The CDR3 spans 15 residues. Here the CDR3 reads CASGLKTGVNTEAFF. Here the CDR3 DNA reads TGTGCTAGTGGTTTAAAGACAGGGGTGAACACTGAAGCTTTCTTT. Full variable domain (remainder filled in from reference TRBV12-5 and TRBJ1-1): DARVTQTPRHKVTEMGQEVTMRCQPILGHNTVFWYRQTMMQGLELLAYFRNRAPLDDSGMPKDRFSAEMPDATLATLKIQPSEPRDSAVYFCASGLKTGVNTEAFFGQGTRLTVV.

This sequence joins TRBV2 and TRBJ1-6; no clear D. The CDR3 sequence is 13 residues long. Trimming took 3 bases from V and 7 from J, leaving 7 bases between them. CDR1 SNHLY and CDR2 FYNNEI come from the germline V gene. The CDR3 DNA reads TGTGCCAGCAGTGACGAGGCCAATTCACCCCTCCACTTT. Its protein product is CASSDEANSPLHF.

The rearrangement links TRBV19 to TRBJ1-2; 8 bases agree with TRBD1. The trim removed 3 bases at V and 3 bases at J, leaving 3 bases unmatched. Germline V lookup: CDR1 LNHDA, CDR2 SQIVND (reference sequence). This CDR3 region has 14 residues. The CDR3 spells CASSIQGADYGYTF. CDR3 sequence (DNA): TGTGCCAGTAGTATCCAGGGGGCGGACTATGGCTACACCTTC.

The rearrangement uses TRBV15 and TRBJ2-1, with 16 bases fitting TRBD2. This CDR3 is built from 14 residues. CDR1 LNHNV and CDR2 YYDKDF come from the germline V gene (reference sequence). The V and J ends lost 8 bases and 10 bases, in that order; junction bases with no gene match: 5. This CDR3 is CATGGLAGGLEQFF. The CDR3 DNA reads TGTGCCACCGGGGGACTAGCGGGAGGGCTCGAGCAGTTCTTC.

DNA of the CDR3: TGTGCCAGCAGCCTGGGACTAGCACAAGAGACCCAGTACTTC. Translation gives CASSLGLAQETQYF. This chain uses TRBV5-6 with TRBJ2-5; TRBD2 matches 9 bases. CDR3 length: 14 amino acids. Germline V gives CDR1 SGHDT, CDR2 YYEEEE. Trimming at V came to 4 bases and at J to 2 bases, leaving 3 bases not matched to a gene.

This chain links TRBV7-3 with TRBJ2-3; 8 bases are shared with TRBD1. J gave up 3 bases and V 6 bases, and 11 bases lay outside the gene matches. In germline, CDR1 is SGHTA, CDR2 FQGTGA. This CDR3 has 16 amino acids. In nucleotides, the CDR3 is TGTGCCAGCAGTCCCCGGACAGGGTCGGGGACAGATACGCAGTATTTT. Translating it yields CASSPRTGSGTDTQYF.

The chain recombines TRBV30 with TRBJ1-5; perhaps TRBD1 as D (6 bases). This CDR3 contains 15 residues. V lost 0 bases and J lost 0, with 9 bases in between. In germline, CDR1 is GTSNPN, CDR2 SVGIG (reference sequence). This CDR3 reads CAWSVAGASNQPQHF. In DNA, the CDR3 is TGTGCCTGGAGTGTAGCGGGGGCTAGCAATCAGCCCCAGCATTTT. The whole variable domain, remainder taken from reference TRBV30 and TRBJ1-5, is SQTIHQWPATLVQPVGSPLSLECTVEGTSNPNLYWYRQAAGRGLQLLFYSVGIGQISSEVPQNLSASRPQDRQFILSSKKLLLSDSGFYLCAWSVAGASNQPQHFGDGTRLSIL.

The chain employs TRBV18 and TRBJ1-1; 7 nucleotides line up with TRBD1. V was pared by 2 bases and J by 6 bases, with 18 bases of the junction left unmatched. This CDR3 comprises 18 residues. The germline gives CDR1 KGHSH, CDR2 LQKENI. The CDR3 region is CASSPFDRVWGKGSEAFF. CDR3 bases: TGTGCCAGCTCACCATTCGACAGGGTATGGGGTAAGGGCTCTGAAGCTTTCTTT.

V gene TRBV11-2 combines with J gene TRBJ2-7; TRBD2 agrees at 9 bases. J lost 5 bases, V lost 5 bases, and 10 bases had no gene match. The germline V gene has CDR1 SGHAT and CDR2 FQNNGV. The CDR3 is 15 amino acids. The CDR3 loop reads CASSLLAGVWDEQYF. In DNA form, the CDR3 reads TGTGCCAGCAGCCTATTAGCGGGAGTCTGGGACGAGCAGTACTTC.

Written as DNA, the CDR3 is TGTGCCAGCAGCCGGAGCTCCTATAATTCACCCCTCCACTTT. Residues: CASSRSSYNSPLHF. This chain joins TRBV7-2 and TRBJ1-6; D is undetermined. This CDR3 is built from 14 residues. Per the germline V gene, CDR1 is SGHTA and CDR2 is FQGNSA. V was clipped by 5 bases and J by 0 bases, with 5 bases between them.

The chain carries TRBV19 and TRBJ1-2; D gene ambiguous. V dropped 4 bases and J dropped 0 bases, with 9 bases sitting between them. CDR3 length: 14 residues. Germline CDR1 is LNHDA and CDR2 is SQIVND (reference sequence). The CDR3 here is CASSRRETNYGYTF. CDR3 sequence (DNA): TGTGCCAGTAGTAGGAGGGAGACTAACTATGGCTACACCTTC.

This clone showed up just a few times. The rearrangement uses TRBV11-2 and TRBJ2-7; no definite D call. The CDR3 sequence is 15 residues long. Germline V lookup: CDR1 SGHAT, CDR2 FQNNGV. The V gene lost 5 bases and the J gene lost 3 bases, with 17 bases spanning the gap. As DNA, the CDR3 is TGTGCCAGCAGCCGCGGCGGAGTTAAGCGCTACGAGCAGTACTTC. This gives the protein CASSRGGVKRYEQYF.

This chain links TRBV27 with TRBJ2-3, with 9 bases that match TRBD2. The CDR3 is 15 residues long. Trimming cost V 5 bases and J 5 bases; bases outside gene matches: 8. The germline CDR1 and CDR2 sequences are MNHEY and SMNVEV (reference sequence). CDR3 loop: CASSPLAGVGDTQYF. As DNA, the CDR3 is TGTGCCAGCAGTCCCTTAGCGGGAGTTGGAGATACGCAGTATTTT.

This chain connects TRBV5-5 to TRBJ2-1; the match to TRBD1 covers 7 bases. Trimming removed 3 bases from V and 2 bases from J; junction bases left unmatched: 5. The CDR3 is made up of 15 amino acids. Germline V gene data show CDR1 as SGHKS and CDR2 as YYEKEE (reference sequence). The CDR3 region is CASSSDGTAYNEQFF. The CDR3 DNA sequence: TGTGCCAGCAGCTCCGACGGGACAGCCTACAATGAGCAGTTCTTC.

The genes are TRBV18 and TRBJ2-2, with D possibly being TRBD2 (6 bases). V lost 7 bases and J 4 bases, leaving 19 bases between the germline ends. The germline CDR1 and CDR2 sequences are KGHSH and LQKENI. The CDR3 contains 16 residues. Here the CDR3 DNA reads TGTGCCAGCTTGGCGTCGGGGACTCGGGGCACCGGGGAGCTGTTTTTT. Its translation: CASLASGTRGTGELFF.

Details on this clone: The junction does not match germline at one end; this may be a read error. V is TRBV5-1 and J is TRBJ2-3, with TRBD2 matching 9 bases. The CDR3 length is 14 residues. Germline V lookup: CDR1 SGHRS, CDR2 YFSETQ. This chain's CDR3 is CASSFGTSKDTQYF. In nucleotides, the CDR3 is TGCGCCAGCAGCTTCGGGACTAGCAAAGATACGCAGTATTTT.

For the CDR3, the DNA is TGTGCCAGCTCATCGACAGGGGACGAGCAGTACTTC. This encodes CASSSTGDEQYF. J is TRBJ2-7 and V is TRBV18; 8 positions match TRBD1. Germline lookup yields CDR1 KGHSH and CDR2 LQKENI. This CDR3 comprises 12 residues. After removal of 5 bases from V and 5 bases from J, the junction contained 2 bases not matched to a gene.

V usage is TRBV2 and J usage is TRBJ2-1; no reliable D call. The length of the CDR3 is 12 residues. Trimming left V 3 bases short and J 9 bases short, with 9 bases between. Per germline, CDR1 SNHLY and CDR2 FYNNEI. The CDR3 reads CASSDPISEQFF. In nucleotides, the CDR3 is TGTGCCAGCAGTGACCCGATCAGTGAGCAGTTCTTC.